This T cell receptor (beta chain) was found in a study of low-dose radiotherapy and immunotherapy resistance in tumors. Study context: Cohort 2 patients were irradiated with 1 Gy every two weeks, reaching 13 Gy over 26 weeks.

This clonotype was observed at least ten times. Priming of first-strand cDNA relied on TRAV- and TRBV-specific primers (covering alpha and beta chains). The TCRs were subjected to amplification over roughly 18 PCR cycles employing a constant-region primer in conjunction with a V-primer adapter. TCRdb ran MiXCR on the reads and lists one entry per CDR3 protein. This table holds about 80,000 distinct CDR3 sequences, about 17% found once. The V gene end was trimmed by 4 bases and the J gene end by 3 bases; junction bases not matched to a gene: 9. The CDR3 consists of 16 residues. Germline V gene lookup returns CDR1 KGHSH and CDR2 LQKENI. Stated time point: after trial treatment. The treatment denotes: LDRT plus nivolumab, ipilimumab, low-dose cyclophosphamide and aspirin (RACIN trial).

Material: PBMCs, obtained after low-dose radiotherapy plus immunotherapy. The rearrangement uses TRBV18 and TRBJ2-3; 8 positions match TRBD2. The receptor comes from a male donor with prostate cancer. CDR3 residues: CASSREAGVGTDTQYF. The CDR3 DNA sequence: TGTGCCAGCTCACGAGAAGCGGGAGTGGGAACAGATACGCAGTATTTT. The full variable domain, completed using reference TRBV18 and TRBJ2-3, is NAGVMQNPRHLVRRRGQEARLRCSPMKGHSHVYWYRQLPEEGLKFMVYLQKENIIDESGMPKERFSAEFPKEGPSILRIQQVVRGDSAAYFCASSREAGVGTDTQYFGPGTRLTVL.